The 21 T cell receptor beta chains presented below share a single source sample, sequenced in a study of T-cell reconstitution after alpha-beta-depleted transplantation in children. The antigens of these receptors remain unknown. TCRbeta library preparation incorporated unique molecular identifiers. TCRdb called the PCR reads again in MiXCR, with one record for every CDR3 protein. In the table there are about 300,000 distinct CDR3 sequences, around 7.1% of which are singletons. Study results and caveats: It was newly produced T cells that mostly accounted for T-cell counts and diversity one year after transplant.

The sample in question was peripheral blood, obtained 360 days after TCRalphabeta/CD19-depleted stem cell transplant. The receptors originated from a female patient aged 2 to 10 who had a stem cell transplant for Fanconi anemia, so the T cells may come from the graft donor.

This clonotype was counted many times. The chain combines TRBV7-2 with TRBJ2-1; D gene unclear. This CDR3 region has 13 residues. Germline values: CDR1 SGHTA, CDR2 FQGNSA. V was trimmed by 5 bases and J by 9 bases, leaving 14 bases between them. In nucleotides, the CDR3 is TGTGCCAGCAGCATAAGGTCTTTGACTGAGCAGTTCTTC. Translating it yields CASSIRSLTEQFF.

This chain uses TRBV20-1 with TRBJ2-1; 11 bases are shared with TRBD2. Germline V gene data show CDR1 as DFQATT and CDR2 as SNEGSKA (reference sequence). This CDR3 contains 19 residues. J gave up 8 bases and V 1 base, and 19 bases lay outside the gene matches. CDR3 DNA sequence: TGCAGTGCTAGAGTCCGAAAGAAATTAGCGGGGGGGTTTCTGTATGAGCAGTTCTTC. Translated: CSARVRKKLAGGFLYEQFF.

This clonotype was observed many times. The chain joins TRBV5-1 to TRBJ1-6, with a tentative D call TRBD1 (5 bases). CDR3 length equals 15 residues. Germline V gene sequence: CDR1 SGHRS, CDR2 YFSETQ. V was trimmed by 0 bases and J by 2 bases, leaving 6 bases between them. The CDR3 sequence: CASSLVRAYNSPLHF. CDR3 DNA sequence: TGCGCCAGCAGCTTGGTCAGGGCCTATAATTCACCCCTCCACTTT.

This clonotype has just a few counts. The genes are TRBV6-2 or TRBV6-3 and TRBJ2-4; D remains unclear. From germline, CDR1 is MNHEY and CDR2 SVGEGT. This CDR3 region has 14 residues. Trimming shortened V by 3 bases and J by 9 bases, and 15 bases separated the two germline ends. CDR3 amino acids: CASSYIGEAGIQYF. CDR3 DNA sequence: TGTGCCAGCAGTTATATCGGAGAGGCAGGCATTCAGTACTTC.

Ten or more counts support this clonotype. The chain recombines TRBV12-3 or TRBV12-4 with TRBJ1-1; TRBD1 aligns across 7 bases. This CDR3 is 17 amino acids long. V was pared by 6 bases and J by 0 bases, with 13 bases of the junction left unmatched. As DNA, the CDR3 is TGTGCCAGCAGCCTTAGGTTAGGGGGCCACATGAACACTGAAGCTTTCTTT. It is translated as CASSLRLGGHMNTEAFF.

The gene calls are TRBV20-1 and TRBJ2-1, with 9 bases aligning to TRBD2. The CDR3 consists of 19 residues. With 1 base clipped from V and 0 bases from J, the junction kept 13 bases outside the gene matches. From germline, CDR1 is DFQATT and CDR2 SNEGSKA (reference sequence). The CDR3 DNA reads TGCAGTGCTAGAGTGGTGCGGGGGGGACCATCGGGCTCCTACAATGAGCAGTTCTTC. This gives the protein CSARVVRGGPSGSYNEQFF.

The chain combines TRBV7-3 with TRBJ2-2; 9 positions match TRBD1. CDR1 and CDR2 (germline): SGHTA, FQGTGA. V lost 0 bases to trimming and J lost 15 bases; unmatched junction nucleotides: 2. The CDR3 runs 12 residues. The CDR3 here is CASSLTGQGMFF. In DNA form, the CDR3 reads TGTGCCAGCAGCTTAACAGGACAGGGGATGTTTTTT.

This clonotype was observed at least ten times. J is TRBJ2-4 and V is TRBV12-3 or TRBV12-4; D not certain. V lost 7 bases to trimming and J lost 6 bases, with 19 bases between them. This CDR3 has 15 residues. The CDR3 loop reads CASTPDWGRLNIQYF. CDR3 bases: TGTGCCAGCACTCCAGACTGGGGTAGGCTAAACATTCAGTACTTC.

The table lists this clonotype with a few counts. This chain uses TRBV20-1 with TRBJ1-2; unclear D gene. Trimming shortened V by 5 bases and J by 4 bases, and 8 bases separated the two germline ends. There are 11 residues in the CDR3. Germline V gives CDR1 DFQATT, CDR2 SNEGSKA (reference sequence). CDR3 sequence (DNA): TGCAGTGCTCTCATCATCTATGGCTACACCTTC. Protein: CSALIIYGYTF.

This clonotype was observed many times. This chain links TRBV4-2 with TRBJ1-1; the match to TRBD1 covers 8 bases. This CDR3 has 16 residues. V dropped 0 bases and J dropped 5; count of bases not matched to a gene: 8. Germline assignment: CDR1 LGHNA and CDR2 YNFKEQ. In DNA, the CDR3 is TGTGCCAGCAGCCAAGAACTGGGACAGGAAGAGACTGAAGCTTTCTTT. Protein: CASSQELGQEETEAFF.

In its sample, this clonotype was seen a few times. This chain joins TRBV6-1 and TRBJ2-7; 11 bases are a match to TRBD2. The CDR3 loop spans 17 amino acids. Germline CDR1 reads MNHNS; CDR2 reads SASEGT. V trimming: 2 bases; J trimming: 3 bases; junction bases outside the gene matches: 9. The CDR3 DNA sequence: TGTGCCAGCAGTGAAAGAGAGCCGGGACTAGCGGACTACGAGCAGTACTTC. It yields the protein CASSEREPGLADYEQYF.

At least ten counts were recorded for this clonotype. The chain has TRBV12-3 or TRBV12-4 and TRBJ1-3; D is unresolved. The CDR3 has 14 residues. V was trimmed by 7 bases and J by 0 bases, leaving 10 bases between them. The CDR3 region is CASIPLASGNTIYF. The DNA of the CDR3 is TGTGCCAGCATCCCTCTGGCCTCTGGAAACACCATATATTTT.

This clonotype was recorded at least ten times. V is TRBV2 and J is TRBJ2-1; 11 bases agree with TRBD2. V dropped 3 bases and J dropped 9; count of bases not matched to a gene: 7. Germline CDR1 is SNHLY and CDR2 is FYNNEI. The CDR3 contains 15 residues. The CDR3 loop is CASSDGTSGGGEQFF. The CDR3 bases are TGTGCCAGCAGTGATGGGACTAGCGGAGGAGGTGAGCAGTTCTTC. The whole variable domain, remainder taken from reference TRBV2 and TRBJ2-1, is EPEVTQTPSHQVTQMGQEVILRCVPISNHLYFYWYRQILGQKVEFLVSFYNNEISEKSEIFDDQFSVERPDGSNFTLKIRSTKLEDSAMYFCASSDGTSGGGEQFFGPGTRLTVL.

This clonotype has just a few counts. V usage is TRBV20-1 and J usage is TRBJ2-7; TRBD2 agrees at 8 bases. The CDR3 has 16 residues. Germline values: CDR1 DFQATT, CDR2 SNEGSKA (reference sequence). DNA for the CDR3: TGCTGTGCTAGAGAACGGACTAGCTTTTTAGGATACGAGCAGTACGTC. Its translation is CCARERTSFLGYEQYV.

As concerns this clonotype: A clone one base away is much larger, so this may be a read error. The chain links TRBV20-1 to TRBJ2-7, with 9 bases aligning to TRBD1. This CDR3 has 15 amino acids. Per the germline V gene, CDR1 is DFQATT and CDR2 is SNEGSKA (reference sequence). CDR3 nucleotide sequence: TGCTGTGCTAGGAGGGGACAGGGAAGCTCCTACGAGCAGTACTTC. Its protein product is CCARRGQGSSYEQYF.

This clonotype was detected many times. CDR3 loop: CSARGLTGETQYF. The CDR3 coding sequence is TGCAGTGCTAGAGGACTAACGGGGGAGACCCAGTACTTC. This chain links TRBV20-1 with TRBJ2-5; TRBD2 might be the D (5 bases). This CDR3 comprises 13 residues. From germline, CDR1 is DFQATT and CDR2 SNEGSKA (reference sequence). V shed 1 base and J shed 5 bases, with 11 bases lying between them.

This clonotype was counted ten times or more. The genes are TRBV7-2 and TRBJ1-5; 7 bases line up with TRBD1. The V gene end was trimmed by 4 bases and the J gene end by 5 bases; junction bases not matched to a gene: 8. Germline V gene sequence: CDR1 SGHTA, CDR2 FQGNSA. The CDR3 is made up of 15 amino acids. Written as DNA, the CDR3 is TGTGCCAGCAGCTCAGAGACAGGGTTTTATCAGCCCCAGCATTTT. The encoded protein is CASSSETGFYQPQHF.

This clonotype was observed at least ten times. The chain carries TRBV28 and TRBJ1-1; D is ambiguous. Trimming left V 4 bases short and J 2 bases short, with 11 bases between. The germline V gene encodes CDR1 MDHEN and CDR2 SYDVKM. The CDR3 contains 14 residues. CDR3 DNA sequence: TGTGCCAGCAGTTACCCGACGCATAACACTGAAGCTTTCTTT. Protein product: CASSYPTHNTEAFF.

At least ten counts were recorded for this clonotype. The chain employs TRBV29-1 and TRBJ2-1, with TRBD2 matching over 9 bases. CDR3 length: 15 residues. Germline V gene data show CDR1 as SQVTM and CDR2 as ANQGSEA. Unmatched junction bases numbered 5, after V lost 4 bases and J lost 1 base. The CDR3 coding sequence is TGCAGCGTTGTCGGGCGGGAGGGGTCCTACAATGAGCAGTTCTTC. It yields the protein CSVVGREGSYNEQFF.

This clonotype was seen more than once but under ten times. The rearrangement links TRBV2 to TRBJ1-5, with D possibly matching TRBD1 (5 bases). Deletions cut 3 bases from V and 0 bases from J, with 9 bases between. This CDR3 has 15 residues. Germline-derived CDR1 and CDR2 are SNHLY and FYNNEI. This CDR3 reads CASSEGENSNQPQHF. CDR3 nucleotides: TGTGCCAGCAGTGAGGGGGAGAATAGCAATCAGCCCCAGCATTTT.

This clonotype was counted between two and nine times. V usage is TRBV15 and J usage is TRBJ1-1; possibly TRBD1 for D (6 bases). This CDR3 has 16 amino acids. The V gene's germline CDR1 is LNHNV and CDR2 YYDKDF (reference sequence). V gave up 2 bases and J gave up 2 bases, with 15 bases separating them. CDR3 sequence: CATSRTRGQPNTEAFF. CDR3 in DNA: TGTGCCACCAGCAGAACCCGTGGACAGCCCAACACTGAAGCTTTCTTT.